These 31 T cell receptor beta chains were all obtained from the same sample, sequenced in a study of T cell responses to AZD1222 COVID-19 vaccine. This table comes from immunoSEQ multiplex PCR, and its TCRdb copy is limited to in-frame clones, with some not included. The table includes some 150,000 clones, roughly nine tenths detected once. The starting material was peripheral blood, obtained on day 0 of AZD1222 vaccination. Receptors originate from an adult in good health.

V usage is TRBV7-8 and J usage is TRBJ2-7, with 7 nucleotides matching TRBD2. V shed 10 bases, J shed 2 bases, and the junction held 11 bases outside the gene matches. The V gene's germline CDR1 is SGHVS and CDR2 FQNEAQ. There are 14 residues in the CDR3. The CDR3 is CATQRQGGTYEQYF. The CDR3 DNA reads as TGTGCCACCCAGCGGCAGGGAGGGACCTACGAGCAGTACTTC.

The chain uses TRBV6-6 and TRBJ1-2; the match to TRBD1 covers 8 bases. Per germline, CDR1 MNHNY and CDR2 SVGAGI (reference sequence). The CDR3 spans 14 residues. V was clipped by 5 bases and J by 0 bases; unmatched bases: 2. CDR3 region: CASSRQGSNYGYTF. As DNA, the CDR3 is TGTGCCAGCAGTCGACAGGGGTCTAACTATGGCTACACCTTC.

The chain couples TRBV7-6 to TRBJ1-1; possible D gene TRBD1, 5 bases. The CDR3 length is 18 residues. Trimming took off 0 bases at V and 1 base at J, with 18 bases between the two ends. Looked up from germline, CDR1 is SGHVS and CDR2 is FNYEAQ. This CDR3 reads CASSLAGPKSPPNTEAFF. The CDR3 coding sequence is TGTGCCAGCAGCTTAGCGGGACCCAAATCCCCTCCGAACACTGAAGCTTTCTTT.

The V call is TRBV12-3 or TRBV12-4, the J call TRBJ2-1; 11 positions agree with TRBD2. CDR3 length: 13 residues. V lost 8 bases to trimming and J lost 5 bases; unmatched junction nucleotides: 2. CDR3 nucleotide sequence: TGTGCCAGCGGGGGACTAGCGGACAATGAGCAGTTCTTC. It is translated as CASGGLADNEQFF.

This chain uses TRBV27 with TRBJ2-1, with 10 bases identical to TRBD2. Germline values: CDR1 MNHEY, CDR2 SMNVEV (reference sequence). With V trimmed by 6 bases and J by 8 bases, 10 bases remained unmatched. This CDR3 region has 15 residues. CDR3 in amino acids: CASSLGASGSDEQFF. DNA of the CDR3: TGTGCCAGCAGCCTAGGGGCTAGCGGGAGTGATGAGCAGTTCTTC.

The sample holds a few counts of this clone. The chain carries TRBV4-1 and TRBJ2-7; 10 bases align to TRBD1. The J segment lost 2 bases and the V segment lost 5 bases, leaving 12 bases of the junction unmatched. The CDR3 spans 17 residues. The V gene's germline CDR1 is MGHRA and CDR2 YSYEKL. The CDR3 reads CASSNLPGQGPTYEQYF. DNA of the CDR3: TGCGCCAGCAGCAACCTCCCGGGACAGGGGCCAACCTACGAGCAGTACTTC.

The chain is built from TRBV11-2 and TRBJ2-4; no definite D call. The V end was cut by 5 bases, the J end by 4 bases, with 15 bases between. The germline V gene encodes CDR1 SGHAT and CDR2 FQNNGV. This CDR3 comprises 15 residues. CDR3 in amino acids: CASSHGRNTKNIQYF. The CDR3 DNA sequence: TGTGCCAGCAGCCATGGTAGGAACACAAAAAACATTCAGTACTTC.

The V call is TRBV5-5, the J call TRBJ1-3; D unclear. V lost 4 bases and J 0 bases, leaving 17 bases between the germline ends. The CDR3 runs 17 residues. Looked up from germline, CDR1 is SGHKS and CDR2 is YYEKEE (reference sequence). For the CDR3, the DNA is TGTGCCAGCAGCCCGGCTTTGAGTACCGACTCTGGAAACACCATATATTTT. Residues: CASSPALSTDSGNTIYF.

V and J are TRBV11-2 and TRBJ2-2; 8 bases fit TRBD1. The germline CDR1 and CDR2 sequences are SGHAT and FQNNGV. Unmatched junction bases numbered 9, after V lost 1 base and J lost 5 bases. The CDR3 has 17 residues. The CDR3 is CASSLGLAGGRTGELFF. The CDR3 nucleotides are TGTGCCAGCAGCTTAGGCCTGGCAGGGGGCCGTACCGGGGAGCTGTTTTTT.

This clone has only one observation. The rearrangement links TRBV24-1 to TRBJ2-1, with 8 bases identical to TRBD1. V was clipped by 6 bases and J by 8 bases; unmatched bases: 11. The CDR3 length is 15 residues. Germline V gene data show CDR1 as KGHDR and CDR2 as SFDVKD. CDR3: CATSSGGAGSDEQFF. The CDR3, as DNA: TGTGCCACCAGTTCAGGGGGCGCGGGTTCTGATGAGCAGTTCTTC.

The chain carries TRBV11-2 and TRBJ2-5, with D unclear. Germline CDR1 SGHAT, CDR2 FQNNGV. This CDR3 spans 15 amino acids. V lost 8 bases and J lost 0, with 16 bases in between. The CDR3 region is CASSRSRVNQETQYF. The CDR3 DNA is TGTGCCAGCTCGCGGAGTAGGGTGAACCAAGAGACCCAGTACTTC.

This sequence joins TRBV28 and TRBJ2-2, with 11 bases matching TRBD1. The CDR3 has 14 residues. The junction had 1 base not matched to a gene; V was cut back by 7 bases and J by 3 bases. CDR1 MDHEN and CDR2 SYDVKM come from the germline V gene. CDR3: CASKGQGDTGELFF. The CDR3 DNA follows: TGTGCCAGCAAGGGACAGGGGGACACCGGGGAGCTGTTTTTT. The full variable domain, in which reference TRBV28 and TRBJ2-2 provide the parts outside the CDR3, is DVKVTQSSRYLVKRTGEKVFLECVQDMDHENMFWYRQDPGLGLRLIYFSYDVKMKEKGDIPEGYSVSREKKERFSLILESASTNQTSMYLCASKGQGDTGELFFGEGSRLTVL.

The CDR3 protein is CASRAAHHNEQFF. DNA of the CDR3: TGTGCCAGCAGGGCCGCCCATCACAATGAGCAGTTCTTC. This chain links TRBV28 with TRBJ2-1; D ambiguous. Per germline, CDR1 MDHEN and CDR2 SYDVKM. This CDR3 has 13 residues. V was trimmed by 6 bases and J by 5 bases, leaving 11 bases between them.

V and J are TRBV10-3 and TRBJ2-1; the match to TRBD2 covers 14 bases. In germline, CDR1 is ENHRY, CDR2 SYGVKD. CDR3 length: 13 amino acids. The trim removed 10 bases at V and 6 bases at J, leaving 2 bases unmatched. The DNA for the CDR3 is TGTGCCACCGGGACTAGCGGGAGCAATGAGCAGTTCTTC. This encodes CATGTSGSNEQFF.

The rearrangement joins TRBV21-1 to TRBJ2-7. TRBV21-1 is assigned pseudogene status. There are 15 residues in the CDR3. The CDR3 DNA is TGTGCCAGCAGCCCCTGGAGCTTCGTGGACCACGAGCAGTACTTC. This gives the protein CASSPWSFVDHEQYF.

This chain links TRBV10-3 with TRBJ1-1, with no clear D. The CDR3 loop spans 12 amino acids. Deletions cut 2 bases from V and 3 bases from J, with 4 bases between. The germline CDR1 and CDR2 sequences are ENHRY and SYGVKD. CDR3 nucleotides: TGTGCCATCAGTGAGAGGTACACTGAAGCTTTCTTT. Encoded protein: CAISERYTEAFF.

With regard to this clone: Distinct nucleotide sequences in the sample also encode this CDR3. The chain has TRBV5-1 and TRBJ2-3, with 7 bases fitting TRBD1. The junction had 2 bases not matched to a gene; V was cut back by 4 bases and J by 0 bases. The CDR3 is made up of 14 amino acids. CDR1 and CDR2 (germline): SGHRS, YFSETQ. The chain's CDR3 is CASSPGQSTDTQYF. The DNA for the CDR3 is TGCGCCAGCAGCCCGGGACAGAGCACAGATACGCAGTATTTT.

The V call is TRBV19, the J call TRBJ1-6, with D perhaps TRBD1 (6 bases). From germline, CDR1 is LNHDA and CDR2 SQIVND (reference sequence). V lost 5 bases, J lost 7 bases, and 18 bases lay in between. The CDR3 extends over 16 amino acids. The CDR3 protein is CASSEPQGRANSPLHF. In DNA, the CDR3 is TGTGCCAGTAGTGAACCGCAGGGGCGCGCGAATTCACCCCTCCACTTT.

CDR3 in DNA: TGCGCCAGCAGCCAAGCCCCTCGAGAGCTTTTCGAGCAGTACTTC. Translated: CASSQAPRELFEQYF. The chain uses TRBV4-1 and TRBJ2-7; D unclear. There are 15 residues in the CDR3. Trimming took off 1 base at V and 6 bases at J, with 16 bases between the two ends. The germline V gene encodes CDR1 MGHRA and CDR2 YSYEKL.

This chain joins TRBV7-2 and TRBJ1-4; D possibly corresponds to TRBD1 (5 bases). The V gene's germline CDR1 is SGHTA and CDR2 FQGNSA. The CDR3 contains 15 residues. V gave up 6 bases and J gave up 0 bases, with 11 bases separating them. CDR3 in DNA: TGTGCCAGCAGTGAAGGACAAGCAACTAATGAAAAACTGTTTTTT. Translating gives CASSEGQATNEKLFF.

This chain links TRBV15 with TRBJ1-4, with 7 bases matching TRBD1. V lost 0 bases to trimming and J lost 5 bases; unmatched junction nucleotides: 9. CDR1 LNHNV and CDR2 YYDKDF come from the germline V gene (reference sequence). CDR3 size: 17 residues. CDR3 residues: CATSREAAQGVNEKLFF. CDR3 bases: TGTGCCACCAGCAGAGAAGCGGCGCAGGGGGTCAATGAAAAACTGTTTTTT.

This chain joins TRBV19 and TRBJ1-2, with 10 positions matching TRBD1. This CDR3 comprises 16 residues. Looked up from germline, CDR1 is LNHDA and CDR2 is SQIVND (reference sequence). V lost 5 bases to trimming and J lost 4 bases; unmatched junction nucleotides: 10. This CDR3 reads CASSPQSRDRGYGYTF. Here the CDR3 DNA reads TGTGCCAGTAGTCCTCAGTCCCGGGACAGGGGCTATGGCTACACCTTC.

The chain employs TRBV2 and TRBJ2-5; D is ambiguous. Trimming removed 10 bases at V and 5 bases at J, with 20 bases between. From germline, CDR1 is SNHLY and CDR2 FYNNEI. This CDR3 has 14 amino acids. CDR3 amino acids: CATQSGLYSETQYF. In DNA, the CDR3 is TGTGCCACCCAGTCTGGGCTCTACAGCGAGACCCAGTACTTC.

This rearrangement joins TRBV2 to TRBJ2-7, with D unresolved. There are 13 residues in the CDR3. Looked up from germline, CDR1 is SNHLY and CDR2 is FYNNEI. V shed 1 base and J shed 4 bases, with 8 bases lying between them. The CDR3, as DNA: TGTGCCAGCAGTGAAGACGGCCGGTACGAGCAGTACTTC. It is translated as CASSEDGRYEQYF.

This clone was seen only once. The V and J genes are TRBV2 and TRBJ1-5; TRBD1 matches 8 bases. J was trimmed by 0 bases and V by 0 bases; bases with no gene match: 10. This CDR3 region has 19 residues. Germline CDR1 and CDR2: SNHLY and FYNNEI. CDR3 amino acids: CASSEASGQDGYSNQPQHF. The CDR3 DNA reads as TGTGCCAGCAGTGAAGCATCGGGACAGGACGGTTATAGCAATCAGCCCCAGCATTTT.

The rearrangement links TRBV15 to TRBJ1-5; 7 bases align to TRBD1. Losses at the gene ends were 2 bases for V and 0 bases for J; bases not matched to a gene: 7. The CDR3 is 17 amino acids. Germline CDR1 reads LNHNV; CDR2 reads YYDKDF (reference sequence). The CDR3 DNA follows: TGTGCCACCAGCAGAACGGGACAGAAAAGTAGCAATCAGCCCCAGCATTTT. This translates into CATSRTGQKSSNQPQHF.

The chain has TRBV15 and TRBJ2-1; 12 bases fit TRBD2. Germline lookup yields CDR1 LNHNV and CDR2 YYDKDF (reference sequence). V shed 1 base, J shed 9 bases, and the junction held 4 bases outside the gene matches. The CDR3 extends over 15 amino acids. The CDR3 is CATSRGLAGAVEQFF. The CDR3 coding sequence is TGTGCCACCAGCAGAGGACTAGCGGGAGCGGTTGAGCAGTTCTTC.

This clone was counted a single time. The rearrangement uses TRBV29-1 and TRBJ1-1, with D perhaps matching TRBD1 (5 bases). The CDR3 is 11 amino acids. Germline V gene sequence: CDR1 SQVTM, CDR2 ANQGSEA. Trimming stripped 5 bases from V and 7 bases from J, with 11 bases between. CDR3 DNA sequence: TGCAGCGTTTTTCTGGGGCTTGAAGCTTTCTTT. Amino acid sequence: CSVFLGLEAFF. Using reference TRBV29-1 and TRBJ1-1 for the parts outside the CDR3, the full variable domain is SAVISQKPSRDICQRGTSLTIQCQVDSQVTMMFWYRQQPGQSLTLIATANQGSEATYESGFVIDKFPISRPNLTFSTLTVSNMSPEDSSIYLCSVFLGLEAFFGQGTRLTVV.

J is TRBJ2-7 and V is TRBV9; 9 nucleotides line up with TRBD1. Germline loops: CDR1 SGDLS, CDR2 YYNGEE. With 3 bases clipped from V and 3 bases from J, the junction kept 4 bases outside the gene matches. The CDR3 totals 14 residues. CDR3 DNA: TGTGCCAGCAGCGGCCGGGACAGGGTCTACGAGCAGTACTTC. This gives the protein CASSGRDRVYEQYF.

V is TRBV10-3 and J is TRBJ2-7, with 11 bases identical to TRBD2. This CDR3 is built from 18 residues. CDR1 is ENHRY, CDR2 SYGVKD, per germline. Trimming cost V 3 bases and J 1 base; bases outside gene matches: 11. CDR3 residues: CAISDIRLAGGPSYEQYF. DNA of the CDR3: TGTGCCATCAGTGATATAAGGCTAGCGGGAGGTCCATCCTACGAGCAGTACTTC.

This clone was seen only once. This chain joins TRBV29-1 and TRBJ1-2, with TRBD1 matching over 7 bases. The CDR3 has 11 amino acids. Germline trimming cut 5 bases from V and 4 bases from J; bases unmatched to any gene: 1. CDR1 and CDR2 from the germline V gene are SQVTM and ANQGSEA. CDR3 bases: TGCAGCGTTCCAGGGGGCTATGGCTACACCTTC. Its translation is CSVPGGYGYTF.